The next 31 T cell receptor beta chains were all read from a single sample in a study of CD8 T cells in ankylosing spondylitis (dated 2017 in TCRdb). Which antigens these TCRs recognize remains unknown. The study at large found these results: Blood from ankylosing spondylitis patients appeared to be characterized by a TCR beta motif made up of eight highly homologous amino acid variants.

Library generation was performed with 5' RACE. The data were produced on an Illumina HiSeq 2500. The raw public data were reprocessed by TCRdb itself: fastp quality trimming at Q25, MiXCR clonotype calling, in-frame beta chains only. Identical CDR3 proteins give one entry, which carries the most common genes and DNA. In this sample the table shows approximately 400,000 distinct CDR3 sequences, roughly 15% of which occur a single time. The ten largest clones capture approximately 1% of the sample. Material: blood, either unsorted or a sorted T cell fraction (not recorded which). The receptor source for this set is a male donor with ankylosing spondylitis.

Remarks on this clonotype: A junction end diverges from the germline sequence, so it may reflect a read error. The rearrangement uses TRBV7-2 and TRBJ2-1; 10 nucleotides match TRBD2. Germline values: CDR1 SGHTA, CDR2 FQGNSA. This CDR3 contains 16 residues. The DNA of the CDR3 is TGTGCCAGCAGCTCTGCGACTAGCGGGTCCTCCAATGAGCAGTTCTTC. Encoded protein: CASSSATSGSSNEQFF.

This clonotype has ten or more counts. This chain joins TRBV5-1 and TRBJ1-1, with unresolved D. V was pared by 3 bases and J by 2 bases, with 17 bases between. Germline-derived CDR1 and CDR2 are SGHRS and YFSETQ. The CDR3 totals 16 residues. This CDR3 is CASSSNPRTANTEAFF. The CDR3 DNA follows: TGCGCCAGCAGCTCGAACCCCAGGACCGCTAACACTGAAGCTTTCTTT.

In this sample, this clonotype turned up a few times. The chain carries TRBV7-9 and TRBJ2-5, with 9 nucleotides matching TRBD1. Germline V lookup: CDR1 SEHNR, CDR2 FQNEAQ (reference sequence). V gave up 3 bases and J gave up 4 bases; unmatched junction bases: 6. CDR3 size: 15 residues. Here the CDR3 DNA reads TGTGCCAGCAGCTTGGGACAGGGATCAAGAGAGACCCAGTACTTC. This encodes CASSLGQGSRETQYF. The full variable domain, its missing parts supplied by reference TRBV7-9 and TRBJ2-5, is DTGVSQNPRHKITKRGQNVTFRCDPISEHNRLYWYRQTLGQGPEFLTYFQNEAQLEKSRLLSDRFSAERPKGSFSTLEIQRTEQGDSAMYLCASSLGQGSRETQYFGPGTRLLVL.

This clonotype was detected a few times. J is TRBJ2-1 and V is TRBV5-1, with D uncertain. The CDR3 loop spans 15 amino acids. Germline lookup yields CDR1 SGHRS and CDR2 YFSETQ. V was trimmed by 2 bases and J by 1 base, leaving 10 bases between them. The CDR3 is CASSFSTESYNEQFF. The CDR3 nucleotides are TGCGCCAGCAGCTTCTCGACTGAATCCTACAATGAGCAGTTCTTC.

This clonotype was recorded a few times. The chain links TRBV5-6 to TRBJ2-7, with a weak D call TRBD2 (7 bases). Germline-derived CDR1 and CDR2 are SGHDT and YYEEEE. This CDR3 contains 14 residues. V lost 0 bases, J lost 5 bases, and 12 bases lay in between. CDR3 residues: CASSLVWGGDEQYF. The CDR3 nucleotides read TGTGCCAGCAGCTTGGTGTGGGGGGGCGACGAGCAGTACTTC.

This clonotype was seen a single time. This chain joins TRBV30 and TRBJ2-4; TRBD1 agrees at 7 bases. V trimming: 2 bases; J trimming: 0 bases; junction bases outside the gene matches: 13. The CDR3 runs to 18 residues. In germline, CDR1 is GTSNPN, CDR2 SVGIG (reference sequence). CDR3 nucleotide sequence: TGTGCCTGGAGTAGGGACAGCATTAGACCAATAGCCAAAAACATTCAGTACTTC. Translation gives CAWSRDSIRPIAKNIQYF. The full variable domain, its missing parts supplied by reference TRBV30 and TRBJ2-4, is SQTIHQWPATLVQPVGSPLSLECTVEGTSNPNLYWYRQAAGRGLQLLFYSVGIGQISSEVPQNLSASRPQDRQFILSSKKLLLSDSGFYLCAWSRDSIRPIAKNIQYFGAGTRLSVL.

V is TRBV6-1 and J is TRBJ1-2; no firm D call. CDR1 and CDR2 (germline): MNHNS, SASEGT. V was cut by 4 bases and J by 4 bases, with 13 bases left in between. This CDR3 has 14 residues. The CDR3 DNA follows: TGTGCCAGCAGTGGCAGAATTCGGGGCTATGGCTACACCTTC. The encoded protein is CASSGRIRGYGYTF.

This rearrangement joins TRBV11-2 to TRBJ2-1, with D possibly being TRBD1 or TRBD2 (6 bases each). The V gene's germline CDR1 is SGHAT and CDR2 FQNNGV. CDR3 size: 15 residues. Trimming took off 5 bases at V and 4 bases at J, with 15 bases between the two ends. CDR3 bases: TGTGCCAGCAGCCCCCCGGGGGCTGAATACAATGAGCAGTTCTTC. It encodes CASSPPGAEYNEQFF.

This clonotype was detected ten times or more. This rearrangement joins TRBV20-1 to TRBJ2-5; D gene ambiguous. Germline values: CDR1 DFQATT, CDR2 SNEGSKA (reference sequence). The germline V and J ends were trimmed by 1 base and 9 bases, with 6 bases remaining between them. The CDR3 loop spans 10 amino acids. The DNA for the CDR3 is TGCAGTGCTAGAGGAAGCCCCCAGTACTTC. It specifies CSARGSPQYF.

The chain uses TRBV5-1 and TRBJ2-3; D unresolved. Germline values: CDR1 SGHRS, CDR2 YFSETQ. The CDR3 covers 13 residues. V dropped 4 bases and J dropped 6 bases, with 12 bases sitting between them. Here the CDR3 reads CASSPAKGDTQYF. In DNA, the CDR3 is TGCGCCAGCAGCCCGGCGAAAGGGGATACGCAGTATTTT. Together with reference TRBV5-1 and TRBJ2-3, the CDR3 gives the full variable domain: KAGVTQTPRYLIKTRGQQVTLSCSPISGHRSVSWYQQTPGQGLQFLFEYFSETQRNKGNFPGRFSGRQFSNSRSEMNVSTLELGDSALYLCASSPAKGDTQYFGPGTRLTVL.

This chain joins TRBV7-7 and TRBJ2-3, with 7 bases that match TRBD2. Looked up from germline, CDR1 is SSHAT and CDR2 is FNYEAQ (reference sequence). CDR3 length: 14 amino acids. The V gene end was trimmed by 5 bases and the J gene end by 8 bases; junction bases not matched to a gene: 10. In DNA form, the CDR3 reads TGTGCCAGCAGCCCCCCGGAGAGCGGGGCTACGCAGTATTTT. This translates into CASSPPESGATQYF.

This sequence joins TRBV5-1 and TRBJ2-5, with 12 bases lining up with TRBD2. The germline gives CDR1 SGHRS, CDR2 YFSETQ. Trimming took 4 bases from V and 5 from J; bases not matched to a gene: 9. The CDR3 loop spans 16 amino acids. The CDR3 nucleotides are TGCGCCAGCAGCGGCGGACTAGCGGGGATGGGGGAGACCCAGTACTTC. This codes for CASSGGLAGMGETQYF.

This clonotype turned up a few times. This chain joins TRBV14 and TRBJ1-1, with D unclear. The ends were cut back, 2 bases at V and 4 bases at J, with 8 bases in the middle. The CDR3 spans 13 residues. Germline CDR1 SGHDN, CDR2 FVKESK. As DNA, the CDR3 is TGTGCCAGCAGCCAAAAGCCCATCACTGAAGCTTTCTTT. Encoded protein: CASSQKPITEAFF. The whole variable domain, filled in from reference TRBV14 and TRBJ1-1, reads EAGVTQFPSHSVIEKGQTVTLRCDPISGHDNLYWYRRVMGKEIKFLLHFVKESKQDESGMPNNRFLAERTGGTYSTLKVQPAELEDSGVYFCASSQKPITEAFFGQGTRLTVV.

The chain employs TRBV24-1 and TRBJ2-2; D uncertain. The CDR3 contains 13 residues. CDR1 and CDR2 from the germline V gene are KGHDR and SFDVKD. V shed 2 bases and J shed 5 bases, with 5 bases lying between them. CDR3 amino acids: CATSDSRTGELFF. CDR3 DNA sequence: TGTGCCACCAGTGATTCGAGAACCGGGGAGCTGTTTTTT.

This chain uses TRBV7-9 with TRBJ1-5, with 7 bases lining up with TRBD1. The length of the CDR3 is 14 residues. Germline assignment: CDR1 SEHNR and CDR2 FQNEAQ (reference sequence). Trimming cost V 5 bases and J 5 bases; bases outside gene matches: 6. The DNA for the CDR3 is TGTGCCAGCAGCCAAGACAGGGAGGATCAGCCCCAGCATTTT. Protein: CASSQDREDQPQHF.

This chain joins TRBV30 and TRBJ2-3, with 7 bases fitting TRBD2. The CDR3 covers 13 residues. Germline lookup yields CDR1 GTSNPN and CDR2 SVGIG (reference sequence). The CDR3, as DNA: TGTGCATACGGGACTATTAGCACAGATACGCAGTATTTT. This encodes CAYGTISTDTQYF.

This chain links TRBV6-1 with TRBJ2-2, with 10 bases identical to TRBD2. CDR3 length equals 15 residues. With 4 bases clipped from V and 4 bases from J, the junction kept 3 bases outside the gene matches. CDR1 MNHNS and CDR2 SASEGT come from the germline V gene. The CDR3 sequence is CASSVAGGSTGELFF. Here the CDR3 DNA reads TGTGCCAGCAGTGTAGCGGGAGGTTCCACCGGGGAGCTGTTTTTT.

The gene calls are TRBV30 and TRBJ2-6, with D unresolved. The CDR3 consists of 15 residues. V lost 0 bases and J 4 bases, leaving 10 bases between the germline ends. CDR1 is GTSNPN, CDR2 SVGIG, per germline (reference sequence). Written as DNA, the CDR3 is TGTGCCTGGAGTGTGAAATCGTTAGGGGCCAACGTCCTGACTTTC. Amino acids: CAWSVKSLGANVLTF.

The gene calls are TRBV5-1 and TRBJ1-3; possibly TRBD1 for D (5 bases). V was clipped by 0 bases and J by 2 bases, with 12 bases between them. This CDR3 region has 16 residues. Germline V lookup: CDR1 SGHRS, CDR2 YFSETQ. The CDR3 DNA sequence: TGCGCCAGCAGCTTGGCTCCAGGGAAACCTGGAAACACCATATATTTT. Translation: CASSLAPGKPGNTIYF.

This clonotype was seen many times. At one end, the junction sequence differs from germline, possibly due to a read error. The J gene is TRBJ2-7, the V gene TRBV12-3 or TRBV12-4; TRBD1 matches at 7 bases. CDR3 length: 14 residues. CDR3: CASSRTGGSYEQYF. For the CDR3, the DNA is TGCGCCAGCAGCCGGACAGGAGGTTCCTACGAGCAGTACTTC.

CDR3 in amino acids: CSAREPGDSPLHF. The DNA of the CDR3 is TGCAGTGCTAGGGAACCCGGGGATTCACCCCTCCACTTT. The V call is TRBV20-1, the J call TRBJ1-6; no clear D gene. Germline V gene lookup returns CDR1 DFQATT and CDR2 SNEGSKA (reference sequence). Trimming pared 3 bases from V and 8 bases from J, leaving 11 bases between. This CDR3 is 13 amino acids long.

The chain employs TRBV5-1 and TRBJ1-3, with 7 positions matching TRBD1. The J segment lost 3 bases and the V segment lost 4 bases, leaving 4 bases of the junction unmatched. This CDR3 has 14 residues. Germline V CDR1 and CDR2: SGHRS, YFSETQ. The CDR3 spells CASSGGGDGNTIYF. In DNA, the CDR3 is TGCGCCAGCAGCGGAGGGGGCGATGGAAACACCATATATTTT.

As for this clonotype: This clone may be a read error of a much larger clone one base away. The CDR3 region is CASRTGLAGPTDTQYF. The CDR3 DNA sequence: TGTGCCAGCAGGACGGGACTAGCGGGGCCCACAGATACGCAGTATTTT. This chain links TRBV12-3 or TRBV12-4 with TRBJ2-3; 13 bases map to TRBD2. With 6 bases clipped from V and 2 bases from J, the junction kept 5 bases outside the gene matches. This CDR3 contains 16 residues.

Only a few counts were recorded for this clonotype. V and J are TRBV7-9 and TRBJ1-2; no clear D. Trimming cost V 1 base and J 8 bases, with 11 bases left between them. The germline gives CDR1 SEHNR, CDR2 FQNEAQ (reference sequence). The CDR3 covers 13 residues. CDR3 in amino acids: CASSLVLTHGYTF. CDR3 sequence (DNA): TGTGCCAGCAGCTTAGTTCTGACCCACGGCTACACCTTC.

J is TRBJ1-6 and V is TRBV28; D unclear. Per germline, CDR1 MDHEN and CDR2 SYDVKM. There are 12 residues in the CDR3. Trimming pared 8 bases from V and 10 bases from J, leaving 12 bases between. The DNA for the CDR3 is TGTGCCAGCTCGCCAGCGTACTCACCCCTCCACTTT. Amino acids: CASSPAYSPLHF.

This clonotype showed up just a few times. The CDR3 reads CATSPRGGGNQPQHF. For the CDR3, the DNA is TGTGCCACCAGTCCCCGGGGGGGAGGCAATCAGCCCCAGCATTTT. The chain links TRBV24-1 to TRBJ1-5, with D possibly TRBD1 on 5 matching bases. V was cut by 6 bases and J by 2 bases, with 13 bases left in between. Germline assignment: CDR1 KGHDR and CDR2 SFDVKD. This CDR3 is built from 15 residues.

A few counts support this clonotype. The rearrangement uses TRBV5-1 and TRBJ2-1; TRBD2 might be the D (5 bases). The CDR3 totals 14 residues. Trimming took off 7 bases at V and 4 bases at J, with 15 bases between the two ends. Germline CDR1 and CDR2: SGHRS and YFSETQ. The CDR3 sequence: CASSPEGWYNEQFF. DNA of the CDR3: TGCGCCAGCTCTCCAGAGGGTTGGTACAATGAGCAGTTCTTC. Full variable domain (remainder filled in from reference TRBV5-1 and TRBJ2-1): KAGVTQTPRYLIKTRGQQVTLSCSPISGHRSVSWYQQTPGQGLQFLFEYFSETQRNKGNFPGRFSGRQFSNSRSEMNVSTLELGDSALYLCASSPEGWYNEQFFGPGTRLTVL.

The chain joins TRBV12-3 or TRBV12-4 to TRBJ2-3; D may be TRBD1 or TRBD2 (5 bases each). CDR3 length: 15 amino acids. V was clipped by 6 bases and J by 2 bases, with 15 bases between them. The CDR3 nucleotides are TGTGCCAGCAGCCCCGGGACCGGATACACAGATACGCAGTATTTT. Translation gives CASSPGTGYTDTQYF.

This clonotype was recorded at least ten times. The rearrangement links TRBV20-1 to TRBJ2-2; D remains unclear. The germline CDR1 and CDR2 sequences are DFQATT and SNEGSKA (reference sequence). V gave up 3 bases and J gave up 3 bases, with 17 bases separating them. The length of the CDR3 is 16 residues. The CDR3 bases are TGCAGTGCTAGTCCCCTACAAGGAAGGGACACCGGGGAGCTGTTTTTT. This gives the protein CSASPLQGRDTGELFF.

The CDR3 nucleotides read TGTGCCAGCAGCTCGCTAGCGGGATCAAAAGAGACCCAGTACTTC. Encoded protein: CASSSLAGSKETQYF. The chain carries TRBV12-3 or TRBV12-4 and TRBJ2-5, with 9 positions matching TRBD2. The CDR3 sequence is 15 residues long. Trimming at V came to 6 bases and at J to 3 bases, leaving 8 bases not matched to a gene.

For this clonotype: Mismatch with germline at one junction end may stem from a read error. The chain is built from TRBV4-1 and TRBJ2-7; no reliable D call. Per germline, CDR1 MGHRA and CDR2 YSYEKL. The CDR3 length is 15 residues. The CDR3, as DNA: TGCGCCAGCGGCCAGGCACCAACCAAGCCCTACGAGCAGTACTTC. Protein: CASGQAPTKPYEQYF.